This T cell receptor (beta chain) originates from a study of early T cells in non-severe SARS-CoV-2 infection. The overall study: Sequencing was performed on bulk RNA from unsorted whole blood, leaving chains unpaired. Study conclusions and caveats: Reliance on VDJdb matching favored anti-spike CD8 responses; private and CD4 specificities were missed.

V shed 5 bases and J shed 4 bases, with 11 bases lying between them. This CDR3 spans 13 amino acids. In TCRdb, the 5' RACE reads were re-called with MiXCR into one record per CDR3 protein. The table has under 65,000 distinct CDR3 sequences, approximately 12% seen once. This clonotype occurred a few times. Its antigen remains unknown. This clonotype originated in an adult who was a healthcare worker with PCR-confirmed SARS-CoV-2 infection or an uninfected control (not recorded which). The V gene is TRBV12-3 or TRBV12-4, the J gene TRBJ1-1; D ambiguous. Source material: whole blood. The CDR3 nucleotides are TGTGCCAGCAGTACCCTACGAACCACTGAAGCTTTCTTT. This encodes CASSTLRTTEAFF.